This T cell receptor (beta chain) was recovered during a study of shared clonotypes between healthy human individuals. Whole-study results and caveats: Only blood underwent sampling, and tissue repertoires likely differ.

The V gene's germline CDR1 is KGHSH and CDR2 LQKENI. The CDR3 consists of 17 residues. V gave up 3 bases and J gave up 0 bases, with 12 bases separating them. To note about this clone: Its antigen is undetermined.

This table comes from immunoSEQ multiplex PCR, and its TCRdb copy is limited to in-frame clones, with some not included. The profile shows roughly 2,300,000 clones, 92% of them singletons. The receptor was derived from a man between 18 and 35 years old in good health. Some clones in this sample may be carry-over from other donors' samples. The V gene is TRBV18, the J gene TRBJ2-6; D is perhaps TRBD1 or TRBD2 (6 bases each). Sequenced input: naive CD4+ T cells from PBMCs. Subset indicated: CD45RA+ positively selected. DNA of the CDR3: TGTGCCAGCTCACCGCCCGGGGGCTACTCTGGGGCCAACGTCCTGACTTTC. Protein: CASSPPGGYSGANVLTF.